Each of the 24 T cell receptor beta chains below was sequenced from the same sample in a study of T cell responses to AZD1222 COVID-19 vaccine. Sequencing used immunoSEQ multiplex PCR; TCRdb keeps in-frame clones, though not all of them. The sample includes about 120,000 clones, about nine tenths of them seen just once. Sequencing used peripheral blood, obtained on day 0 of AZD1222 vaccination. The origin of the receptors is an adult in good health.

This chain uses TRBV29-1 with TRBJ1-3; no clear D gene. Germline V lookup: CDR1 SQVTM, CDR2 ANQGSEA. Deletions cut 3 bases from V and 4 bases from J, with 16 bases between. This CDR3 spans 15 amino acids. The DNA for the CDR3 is TGCAGCGTTGAGACCGTATCTTCCCAGGGAAACACCATATATTTT. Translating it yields CSVETVSSQGNTIYF.

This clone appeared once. The CDR3 protein is CASSSQGLAEETQYF. The CDR3 DNA reads as TGCGCCAGCAGTTCCCAGGGACTAGCGGAAGAGACCCAGTACTTC. The J gene is TRBJ2-5, the V gene TRBV5-1, with 11 bases matching TRBD2. Trimming removed 5 bases from V and 3 bases from J; junction bases left unmatched: 6. The CDR3 covers 15 residues. The V gene's germline CDR1 is SGHRS and CDR2 YFSETQ.

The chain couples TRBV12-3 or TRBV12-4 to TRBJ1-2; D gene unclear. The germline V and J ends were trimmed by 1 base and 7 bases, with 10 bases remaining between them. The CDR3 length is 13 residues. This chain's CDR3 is CASSLVFSGGYTF. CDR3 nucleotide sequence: TGTGCCAGCAGTTTAGTGTTCAGCGGTGGCTACACCTTC.

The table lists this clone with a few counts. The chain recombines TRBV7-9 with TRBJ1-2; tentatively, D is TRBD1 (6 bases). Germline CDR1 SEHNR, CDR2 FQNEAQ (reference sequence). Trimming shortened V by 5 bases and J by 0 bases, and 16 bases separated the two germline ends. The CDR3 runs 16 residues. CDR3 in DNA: TGTGCCAGCAGCCACAAAAGGGGGACTACTAACTATGGCTACACCTTC. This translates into CASSHKRGTTNYGYTF.

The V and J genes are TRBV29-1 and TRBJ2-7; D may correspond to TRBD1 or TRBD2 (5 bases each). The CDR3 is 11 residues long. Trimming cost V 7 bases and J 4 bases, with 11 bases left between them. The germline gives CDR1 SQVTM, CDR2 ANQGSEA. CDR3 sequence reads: CSGGTDYEQYF. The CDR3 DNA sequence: TGCAGCGGTGGGACGGATTACGAGCAGTACTTC.

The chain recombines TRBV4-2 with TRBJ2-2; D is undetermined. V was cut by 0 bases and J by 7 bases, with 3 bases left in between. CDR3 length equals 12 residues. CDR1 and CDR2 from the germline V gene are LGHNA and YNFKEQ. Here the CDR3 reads CASSQDNGELFF. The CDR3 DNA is TGTGCCAGCAGCCAAGATAACGGGGAGCTGTTTTTT.

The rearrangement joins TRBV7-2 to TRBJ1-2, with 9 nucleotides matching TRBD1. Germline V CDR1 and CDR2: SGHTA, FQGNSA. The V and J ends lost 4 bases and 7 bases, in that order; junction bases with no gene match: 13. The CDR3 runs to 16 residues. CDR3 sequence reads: CASSSTLTGGASGYTF. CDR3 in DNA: TGTGCCAGCAGCTCGACCTTAACAGGGGGCGCAAGTGGCTACACCTTC.

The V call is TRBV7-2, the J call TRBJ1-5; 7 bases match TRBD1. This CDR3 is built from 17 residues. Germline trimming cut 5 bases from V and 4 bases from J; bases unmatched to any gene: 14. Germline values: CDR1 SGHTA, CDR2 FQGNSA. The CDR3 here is CASSLRQGPAFNQPQHF. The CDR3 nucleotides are TGTGCCAGCAGCCTCAGACAGGGCCCAGCTTTTAATCAGCCCCAGCATTTT.

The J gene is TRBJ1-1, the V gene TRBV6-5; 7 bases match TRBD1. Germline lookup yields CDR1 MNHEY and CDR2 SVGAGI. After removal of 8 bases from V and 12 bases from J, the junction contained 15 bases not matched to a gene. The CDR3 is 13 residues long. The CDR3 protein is CASSYEPNRGTFF. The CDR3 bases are TGTGCCAGCTCCTACGAGCCTAACAGGGGTACTTTCTTT.

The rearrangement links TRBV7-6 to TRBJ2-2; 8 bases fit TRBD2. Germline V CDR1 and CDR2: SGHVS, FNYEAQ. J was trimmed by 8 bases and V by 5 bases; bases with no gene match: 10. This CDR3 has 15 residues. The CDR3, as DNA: TGTGCCAGCAGCCATGGACTAGCCCACTCTGGGGAGCTGTTTTTT. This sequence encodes CASSHGLAHSGELFF.

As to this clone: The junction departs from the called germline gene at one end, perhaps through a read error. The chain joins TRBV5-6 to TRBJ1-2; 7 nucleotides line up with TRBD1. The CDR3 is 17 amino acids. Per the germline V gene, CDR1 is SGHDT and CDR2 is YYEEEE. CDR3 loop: CASRLGQTVFLFYGYTF. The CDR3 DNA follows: TGTGCCAGCAGATTGGGACAGACCGTCTTCTTATTCTATGGCTACACCTTC. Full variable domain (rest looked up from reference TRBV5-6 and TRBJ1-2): DAGVTQSPTHLIKTRGQQVTLRCSPKSGHDTVSWYQQALGQGPQFIFQYYEEEERQRGNFPDRFSGHQFPNYSSELNVNALLLGDSALYLCASRLGQTVFLFYGYTFGSGTRLTVV.

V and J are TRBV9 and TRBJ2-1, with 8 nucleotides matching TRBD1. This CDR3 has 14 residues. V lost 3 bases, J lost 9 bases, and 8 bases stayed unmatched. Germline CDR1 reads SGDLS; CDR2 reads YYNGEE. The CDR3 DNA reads TGTGCCAGCAGCGCGGGACAGGAGCGGGCTGAGCAGTTCTTC. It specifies CASSAGQERAEQFF.

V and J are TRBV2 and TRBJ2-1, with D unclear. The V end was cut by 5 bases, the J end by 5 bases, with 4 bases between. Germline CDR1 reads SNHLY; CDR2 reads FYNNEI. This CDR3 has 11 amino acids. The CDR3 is CASSYNNEQFF. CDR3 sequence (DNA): TGTGCCAGCAGTTATAACAATGAGCAGTTCTTC. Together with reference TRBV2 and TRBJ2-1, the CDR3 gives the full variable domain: EPEVTQTPSHQVTQMGQEVILRCVPISNHLYFYWYRQILGQKVEFLVSFYNNEISEKSEIFDDQFSVERPDGSNFTLKIRSTKLEDSAMYFCASSYNNEQFFGPGTRLTVL.

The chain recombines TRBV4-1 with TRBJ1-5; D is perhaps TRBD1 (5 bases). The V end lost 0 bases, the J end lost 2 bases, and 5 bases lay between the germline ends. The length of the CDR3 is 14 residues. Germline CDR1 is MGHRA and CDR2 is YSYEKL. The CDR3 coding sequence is TGCGCCAGCAGCCAAGACAGGGGCAATCAGCCCCAGCATTTT. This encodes CASSQDRGNQPQHF.

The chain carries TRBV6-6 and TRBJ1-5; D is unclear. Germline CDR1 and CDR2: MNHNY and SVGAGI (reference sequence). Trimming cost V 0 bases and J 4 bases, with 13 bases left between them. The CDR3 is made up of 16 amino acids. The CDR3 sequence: CASSYSLASYNQPQHF. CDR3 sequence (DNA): TGTGCCAGCAGTTACTCATTGGCCAGCTATAATCAGCCCCAGCATTTT.

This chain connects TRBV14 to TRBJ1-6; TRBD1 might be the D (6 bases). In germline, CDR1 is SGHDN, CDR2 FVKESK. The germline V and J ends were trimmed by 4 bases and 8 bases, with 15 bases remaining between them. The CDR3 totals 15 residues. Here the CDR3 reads CASSPLSQGYSPLHF. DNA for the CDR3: TGTGCCAGCAGCCCCCTCTCGCAGGGGTATTCACCCCTCCACTTT.

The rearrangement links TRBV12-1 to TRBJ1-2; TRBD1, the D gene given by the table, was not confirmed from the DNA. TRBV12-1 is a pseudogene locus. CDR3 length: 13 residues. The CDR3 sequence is CASPGTAIYGYTF. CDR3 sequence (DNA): TGTGCCAGCCCCGGGACAGCTATCTATGGCTACACCTTC.

CDR3 sequence (DNA): TGTGCCAGCAGCTTATCCCAGGGTCCAACTACCTACGAGCAGTACTTC. Translation gives CASSLSQGPTTYEQYF. The chain couples TRBV7-9 to TRBJ2-7; maybe TRBD1 (5 bases). CDR3 length equals 16 residues. V shed 2 bases and J shed 2 bases, with 16 bases lying between them. Germline CDR1 SEHNR, CDR2 FQNEAQ (reference sequence).

CDR3 nucleotides: TGCAGTGCTAGTACAGGGGCTACTGGAAACACCATATATTTT. It is translated as CSASTGATGNTIYF. V is TRBV20-1 and J is TRBJ1-3, with 7 nucleotides matching TRBD1. In germline, CDR1 is DFQATT, CDR2 SNEGSKA (reference sequence). CDR3 length: 14 amino acids. Unmatched junction bases numbered 4, after V lost 3 bases and J lost 2 bases.

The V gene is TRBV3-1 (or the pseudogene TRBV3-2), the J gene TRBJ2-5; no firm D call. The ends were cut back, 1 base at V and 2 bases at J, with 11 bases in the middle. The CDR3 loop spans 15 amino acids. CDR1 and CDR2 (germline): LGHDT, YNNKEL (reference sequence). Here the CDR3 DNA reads TGTGCCAGCAGCCAAGCAGCTGGGTTACAAGAGACCCAGTACTTC. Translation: CASSQAAGLQETQYF.

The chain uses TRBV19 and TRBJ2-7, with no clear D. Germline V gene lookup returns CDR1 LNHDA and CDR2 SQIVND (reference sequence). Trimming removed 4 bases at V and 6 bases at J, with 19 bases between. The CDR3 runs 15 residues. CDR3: CASSSMGGFYVEQYF. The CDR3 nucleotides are TGTGCCAGTAGTAGTATGGGCGGCTTTTATGTCGAGCAGTACTTC.

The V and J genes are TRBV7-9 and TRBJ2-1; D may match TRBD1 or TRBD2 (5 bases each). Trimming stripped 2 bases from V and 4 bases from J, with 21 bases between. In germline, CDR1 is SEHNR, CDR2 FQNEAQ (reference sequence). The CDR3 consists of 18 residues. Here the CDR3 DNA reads TGTGCCAGCAGCTTATATCGTCCTTTGGGGGACCATTACAATGAGCAGTTCTTC. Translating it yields CASSLYRPLGDHYNEQFF.

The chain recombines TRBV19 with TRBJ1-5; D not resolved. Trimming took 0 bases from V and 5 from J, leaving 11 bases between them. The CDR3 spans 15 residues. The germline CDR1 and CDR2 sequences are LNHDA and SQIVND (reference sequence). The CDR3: CASSIEGRNYQPQHF. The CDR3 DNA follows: TGTGCCAGTAGTATAGAAGGAAGGAATTATCAGCCCCAGCATTTT.

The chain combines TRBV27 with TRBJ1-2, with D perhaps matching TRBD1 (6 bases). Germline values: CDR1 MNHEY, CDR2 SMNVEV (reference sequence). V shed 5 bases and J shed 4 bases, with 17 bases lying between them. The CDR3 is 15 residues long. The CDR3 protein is CASSLNTGSGYGYTF. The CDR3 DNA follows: TGTGCCAGCAGTCTAAACACAGGGTCGGGCTATGGCTACACCTTC.